These T cell receptor beta chains were read from a single sample in a study of T cell changes during pregnancy in multiple sclerosis. This table comes from immunoSEQ multiplex PCR, and its TCRdb copy is limited to in-frame clones, with some not included. The sample holds 65,000 to 90,000 clones; just under 95% are singletons and the top ten take roughly 1.9%. Sample: peripheral blood, taken in the second trimester of pregnancy. These receptors all stem from a female donor with multiple sclerosis, enrolled in a pregnancy study. Both conserved end residues are part of each CDR3. D genes are given only for firm matches. Rows may omit the clone size; those that give it use once, few, many or a size class.

TRBD1 - TRBJ1-1 TRBV7-6 TGTGCCAGCAGCTTACTAGGGACAGCTAACACTGAAGCTTTCTTT CASSLLGTANTEAFF
TRBD1 - TRBJ1-2 TRBV19 TGTGCCAGTAGTACCGGACAGGGGGTTAACTATGGCTACACCTTC CASSTGQGVNYGYTF
- - TRBJ2-1 TRBV7-2 TGTGCCAGCAGCTTAGCGCTCGCGGGGTTGCTCAATGAGCAGTTCTTC CASSLALAGLLNEQFF
TRBD2 - TRBJ2-3 TRBV5-1 TGCGCCAGCAGCGCATTGACTAGCGGTAGCACAGATACGCAGTATTTT CASSALTSGSTDTQYF
TRBD1 - TRBJ2-7 TRBV19 TGTGCCACCGGGACAGGGCGTGAGCAGTACTTC CATGTGREQYF
- - TRBJ2-2 TRBV28 TGTGCCAGCAGTTTACCTGTGGGGGGAACGAACACCGGGGAGCTGTTTTTT CASSLPVGGTNTGELFF
TRBD1 few TRBJ1-2 TRBV28 TGTGCCAGCAACCTATCGGACAGGGGAATCTATGGCTACACCTTC CASNLSDRGIYGYTF
TRBD1 - TRBJ2-7 TRBV6-5 TGTGCCAGCAGTTACTCCGACAGGGGATATGAGCAGTACTTC CASSYSDRGYEQYF
- - TRBJ2-7 TRBV6-1 TGTGCCAGCAGTGAAAGGGCAGGGGTAGTCGACGAGCAGTACTTC CASSERAGVVDEQYF
- - TRBJ1-1 TRBV16 TGTGCCAGCAGCCCCCAGGGCGTAAGCACTGAAGCTTTCTTT CASSPQGVSTEAFF
TRBD1 - TRBJ2-3 TRBV4-1 TGCGCCAGCAGCCTACAGGGGAACGCAGATACGCAGTATTTT CASSLQGNADTQYF
TRBD2 - TRBJ2-3 TRBV6-5 TGTGCCAGCCTCCCCACTAGCGGGGGGCCAGATACGCAGTATTTT CASLPTSGGPDTQYF
TRBD1 - TRBJ1-6 TRBV27 TGTGCCAGCAGTTCCTCCGGGACAGCCAATTCACCCCTCCACTTT CASSSSGTANSPLHF
- - TRBJ2-1 TRBV28 TGTGCCAGCAGTTCCCGATGGGCCTCTGAGCAGTTCTTC CASSSRWASEQFF
- - TRBJ2-5 TRBV19 TGTGCCAGTAGTAGGGCGATCTCATTTATAGAGACCCAGTACTTC CASSRAISFIETQYF
TRBD2 once TRBJ2-7 TRBV2 TGTGCCAGCAAATTGACTAGCCCCTCCTACGAGCAGTACTTC CASKLTSPSYEQYF
TRBD2 - TRBJ2-7 TRBV5-1 TGCGCCAGCAGCTTGGGGATAGCGGGAGGGACTGCGGCCTACGAGCAGTACTTC CASSLGIAGGTAAYEQYF
- - TRBJ2-5 TRBV18 TGTGCCAGCTCACGACTGACAGCCTACCAAGAGACCCAGTACTTC CASSRLTAYQETQYF